One sample yielded the 21 T cell receptor beta chains listed below, sequenced in a study of cytomegalovirus exposure and HLA in healthy donors. Sequencing was performed with immunoSEQ multiplex PCR; in TCRdb, only in-frame clones are kept and a portion is missing. There are about 200,000 clones in the sample; around 84% occur only once, and about an eighth lies in the top ten. The sequencing input was PBMCs. The receptors come from a woman under 40 in good health and CMV-seropositive.

The chain combines TRBV10-2 with TRBJ1-2; unclear D gene. The ends were cut back, 3 bases at V and 4 bases at J, with 9 bases in the middle. Germline CDR1 WSHSY, CDR2 SAAADI. This CDR3 comprises 13 residues. The CDR3 here is CASSDRSPYGYTF. The CDR3 nucleotides read TGCGCCAGCAGTGATAGGAGCCCCTATGGCTACACCTTC.

This chain uses TRBV5-6 with TRBJ2-3; 7 bases agree with TRBD1. This CDR3 contains 13 residues. The germline CDR1 and CDR2 sequences are SGHDT and YYEEEE. J lost 1 base, V lost 4 bases, and 0 bases had no gene match. DNA of the CDR3: TGTGCCAGCAGCACAGGGGGCACAGATACGCAGTATTTT. Translated: CASSTGGTDTQYF. Filled out from reference TRBV5-6 and TRBJ2-3, the complete variable domain reads DAGVTQSPTHLIKTRGQQVTLRCSPKSGHDTVSWYQQALGQGPQFIFQYYEEEERQRGNFPDRFSGHQFPNYSSELNVNALLLGDSALYLCASSTGGTDTQYFGPGTRLTVL.

The V and J genes are TRBV5-6 and TRBJ2-3, with a weak D call TRBD2 (6 bases). CDR1 is SGHDT, CDR2 YYEEEE, per germline. V gave up 4 bases and J gave up 2 bases, with 14 bases separating them. This CDR3 has 15 amino acids. The DNA of the CDR3 is TGTGCCAGCAGCCCACCTAGCGCGACCACAGATACGCAGTATTTT. This sequence encodes CASSPPSATTDTQYF.

The rearrangement joins TRBV4-1 to TRBJ2-2; 7 nucleotides agree with TRBD1. Trimming cost V 8 bases and J 2 bases; bases outside gene matches: 5. CDR3 length: 14 amino acids. The germline V gene encodes CDR1 MGHRA and CDR2 YSYEKL. CDR3 in amino acids: CASRRDSNTGELFF. As DNA, the CDR3 is TGCGCCAGCCGCCGGGACAGCAACACCGGGGAGCTGTTTTTT.

As regards this clone: This may be a read error: a much more frequent sequence differs by one nucleotide. This chain connects TRBV29-1 to TRBJ2-3, with TRBD1 identical over 8 bases. CDR3 length: 15 amino acids. V was clipped by 1 base and J by 5 bases; unmatched bases: 8. The germline V gene encodes CDR1 SQVTM and CDR2 ANQGSEA. CDR3 loop: CSVEVGQDYIDTQYF. In DNA, the CDR3 is TGCAGCGTTGAAGTGGGACAGGACTACATAGATACGCAGTATTTT.

The chain couples TRBV2 to TRBJ2-1; no definite D call. The germline V gene has CDR1 SNHLY and CDR2 FYNNEI. The CDR3 spans 16 residues. The V and J ends lost 7 bases and 2 bases respectively, with 18 bases between them. The CDR3 reads CASMEFRPIPYNEQFF. The DNA of the CDR3 is TGTGCCAGCATGGAGTTTCGGCCCATCCCCTACAATGAGCAGTTCTTC. The variable domain in full, with the rest retrieved from reference TRBV2 and TRBJ2-1, is EPEVTQTPSHQVTQMGQEVILRCVPISNHLYFYWYRQILGQKVEFLVSFYNNEISEKSEIFDDQFSVERPDGSNFTLKIRSTKLEDSAMYFCASMEFRPIPYNEQFFGPGTRLTVL.

Only a few counts were recorded for this clone. The J gene is TRBJ2-1, the V gene TRBV5-1; 16 bases line up with TRBD2. The CDR3 extends over 19 amino acids. The J segment lost 3 bases and the V segment lost 2 bases, leaving 8 bases of the junction unmatched. Germline loops: CDR1 SGHRS, CDR2 YFSETQ. The CDR3 region has the DNA TGCGCCAGCAGCTTCTGGGGGACTAGCGGGAGGGCTGACTACAATGAGCAGTTCTTC. Amino acid sequence: CASSFWGTSGRADYNEQFF.

This clone turned up a few times. The chain has TRBV28 and TRBJ2-3; D not resolved. V lost 5 bases, J lost 6 bases, and 9 bases lay in between. From germline, CDR1 is MDHEN and CDR2 SYDVKM. The CDR3 has 12 amino acids. This CDR3 is CASSRSWDTQYF. DNA for the CDR3: TGTGCCAGCAGTCGCAGTTGGGATACGCAGTATTTT. The whole variable domain, remainder taken from reference TRBV28 and TRBJ2-3, is DVKVTQSSRYLVKRTGEKVFLECVQDMDHENMFWYRQDPGLGLRLIYFSYDVKMKEKGDIPEGYSVSREKKERFSLILESASTNQTSMYLCASSRSWDTQYFGPGTRLTVL.

This clone was detected only once. The chain joins TRBV6-1 to TRBJ1-5; tentative D call: TRBD1 (5 bases). The CDR3 loop spans 15 amino acids. From germline, CDR1 is MNHNS and CDR2 SASEGT. V lost 4 bases to trimming and J lost 0 bases, with 10 bases between them. DNA for the CDR3: TGTGCCAGCAGTGCCCGGGACTATAGCAATCAGCCCCAGCATTTT. Translation gives CASSARDYSNQPQHF.

The chain is built from TRBV27 and TRBJ1-2; TRBD1 is a possible D gene (6 bases). The CDR3 covers 14 residues. V was trimmed by 4 bases and J by 1 base, leaving 10 bases between them. CDR1 is MNHEY and CDR2 is SMNVEV in the germline V gene (reference sequence). The CDR3 nucleotides read TGTGCCAGCAGTTCCTCAGGGGTTAACTATGGCTACACCTTC. As protein: CASSSSGVNYGYTF.

V and J are TRBV9 and TRBJ1-1; tentative D call: TRBD1 (5 bases). This CDR3 contains 14 residues. V was cut by 3 bases and J by 0 bases, with 9 bases left in between. From germline, CDR1 is SGDLS and CDR2 YYNGEE. DNA for the CDR3: TGTGCCAGCAGCGCACTACAGGTGAACACTGAAGCTTTCTTT. It specifies CASSALQVNTEAFF.

DNA for the CDR3: TGTGCCAGCAGCTTATTCAGGGGCTACAATGAGCAGTTCTTC. It specifies CASSLFRGYNEQFF. The V call is TRBV7-9, the J call TRBJ2-1; the D gene is possibly TRBD1 (6 bases). The germline CDR1 and CDR2 sequences are SEHNR and FQNEAQ (reference sequence). The germline V and J ends were trimmed by 2 bases and 3 bases, with 8 bases remaining between them. This CDR3 region has 14 residues.

The chain is built from TRBV15 and TRBJ1-5, with TRBD1 matching over 12 bases. The V and J ends lost 5 bases and 1 base, in that order; junction bases with no gene match: 9. This CDR3 comprises 18 residues. CDR1 is LNHNV and CDR2 is YYDKDF in the germline V gene (reference sequence). In DNA, the CDR3 is TGTGCCACCAGCGACCGGGACAGGGGGCTTGCGAGCAATCAGCCCCAGCATTTT. It yields the protein CATSDRDRGLASNQPQHF.

The rearrangement joins TRBV19 to TRBJ2-7; 7 nucleotides match TRBD1. The CDR3 is made up of 15 amino acids. Trimming took 6 bases from V and 0 from J; bases not matched to a gene: 8. Per the germline V gene, CDR1 is LNHDA and CDR2 is SQIVND (reference sequence). The CDR3 spells CASSFQGVPSYEQYF. The CDR3 bases are TGTGCCAGTAGCTTCCAGGGGGTGCCCTCCTACGAGCAGTACTTC.

This clone was recorded only once. V usage is TRBV7-8 and J usage is TRBJ1-5; the D is unclear. CDR3 length: 12 amino acids. Germline V gene sequence: CDR1 SGHVS, CDR2 FQNEAQ. The germline V and J ends were trimmed by 5 bases and 5 bases, with 7 bases remaining between them. In nucleotides, the CDR3 is TGTGCCAGCAGCAGAATAGATCAGCCCCAGCATTTT. This translates into CASSRIDQPQHF.

This rearrangement joins TRBV4-1 to TRBJ2-7, with TRBD2 matching over 12 bases. Looked up from germline, CDR1 is MGHRA and CDR2 is YSYEKL. The trim removed 1 base at V and 2 bases at J, leaving 3 bases unmatched. The CDR3 extends over 16 amino acids. The CDR3 nucleotides read TGCGCCAGCAGCCAAGCAACTAGCGGGAGGACCTACGAGCAGTACTTC. Its protein product is CASSQATSGRTYEQYF.

The chain carries TRBV28 and TRBJ1-2, with D possibly TRBD1 on 6 matching bases. CDR3 length equals 12 residues. Trimming shortened V by 7 bases and J by 2 bases, and 8 bases separated the two germline ends. Per germline, CDR1 MDHEN and CDR2 SYDVKM. Here the CDR3 reads CASTQGNYGYTF. The CDR3 bases are TGTGCCAGCACCCAGGGGAACTATGGCTACACCTTC.

The rearrangement uses TRBV2 and TRBJ2-5; 8 bases line up with TRBD1. The germline V gene encodes CDR1 SNHLY and CDR2 FYNNEI. The length of the CDR3 is 13 residues. V lost 6 bases, J lost 4 bases, and 4 bases stayed unmatched. The CDR3 is CASSVDRGETQYF. The CDR3, as DNA: TGTGCCAGCAGCGTAGACAGGGGAGAGACCCAGTACTTC.

V is TRBV4-2 and J is TRBJ1-3, with TRBD1 matching over 9 bases. The V and J ends lost 3 bases and 3 bases, in that order; junction bases with no gene match: 3. There are 15 residues in the CDR3. CDR1 is LGHNA, CDR2 YNFKEQ, per germline. For the CDR3, the DNA is TGTGCCAGCAGCCAGTACAGGGGGCGTGGAAACACCATATATTTT. The encoded protein is CASSQYRGRGNTIYF.

The chain joins TRBV2 to TRBJ2-3; perhaps TRBD2 as D (5 bases). From germline, CDR1 is SNHLY and CDR2 FYNNEI. Trimming removed 4 bases at V and 4 bases at J, with 24 bases between. The CDR3 is 18 residues long. CDR3 region: CASSGRGSQVGRADTQYF. Written as DNA, the CDR3 is TGTGCCAGCAGTGGTCGAGGGTCGCAAGTAGGAAGGGCAGATACGCAGTATTTT.

V is TRBV6-6 and J is TRBJ1-5; TRBD1 agrees at 8 bases. The V gene end was trimmed by 5 bases and the J gene end by 1 base; junction bases not matched to a gene: 4. CDR3 size: 15 residues. Germline values: CDR1 MNHNY, CDR2 SVGAGI (reference sequence). In nucleotides, the CDR3 is TGTGCCAGCAGTGACAGGGGCTTGAGCAATCAGCCCCAGCATTTT. Translating gives CASSDRGLSNQPQHF.